The rows below give T cell receptor beta chains drawn from one sample of a study of OX40 agonist ivuxolimab in advanced cancers. Here immunoSEQ multiplex PCR was the method, and the copy in TCRdb shows in-frame clones only, minus some. The sample holds 98,000 or so clones, about 85% seen once. This sample comprised CD4+ or CD8+ T cells sorted from blood, obtained in a trial of the OX40 agonist ivuxolimab. All receptors come from an adult with an advanced solid tumor such as melanoma, head and neck, liver or kidney cancer. CDR3s include the opening cysteine and the closing phenylalanine or tryptophan.

J gene: TRBJ2-7; V gene: TRBV28; CDR3 protein: CASSPGTGNEQYF
J gene: TRBJ1-1; V gene: TRBV2; CDR3 protein: CASSEDRNTEAFF
J gene: TRBJ2-5; V gene: TRBV27; CDR3 protein: CASSQGALTGTQYF
J gene: TRBJ2-2; V gene: TRBV19; CDR3 protein: CAVGTSVNTGELFF
J gene: TRBJ2-5; V gene: TRBV5-1; CDR3 protein: CASSLVAGGQETQYF
J gene: TRBJ1-5; V gene: TRBV19; CDR3 protein: CASSIILVGQPQHF
J gene: TRBJ1-2; V gene: TRBV6-1; CDR3 protein: CASSVLPVGGGGYTF
J gene: TRBJ1-1; V gene: TRBV7-2; CDR3 protein: CASSLGVGRGTEAFF
J gene: TRBJ2-7; V gene: TRBV29-1; CDR3 protein: CSARLFEKTEQYF
J gene: TRBJ2-7; V gene: TRBV5-6; CDR3 protein: CASTSNYEQYF
J gene: TRBJ1-1; V gene: TRBV28; CDR3 protein: CASSSPSFSRYMNTEAFF
J gene: TRBJ2-2; V gene: TRBV28; CDR3 protein: CASRRTGTGELFF
J gene: TRBJ1-2; V gene: TRBV6-6; CDR3 protein: CASTYGQFALYGYTF
J gene: TRBJ2-3; V gene: TRBV19; CDR3 protein: CASKGGINTQYF
J gene: TRBJ1-5; V gene: TRBV6-4; CDR3 protein: CASSVDRDQPQHF
J gene: TRBJ2-3; V gene: TRBV30; CDR3 protein: CAWSEADTQYF
J gene: TRBJ1-3; V gene: TRBV18; CDR3 protein: CASSPRDSAIQRYSGNTIYF
J gene: TRBJ1-1; V gene: TRBV18; CDR3 protein: CASSPTGFMNTEAFF
J gene: TRBJ1-1; V gene: TRBV5-8; CDR3 protein: CASSFVPGGGRTEAFF
J gene: TRBJ1-1; V gene: TRBV7-3; CDR3 protein: CASSLGLGQGEAFF
J gene: TRBJ2-1; V gene: TRBV7-9; CDR3 protein: CASSFRSSYNEQFF
J gene: TRBJ2-2; V gene: TRBV6-6; CDR3 protein: CASRSGGYTGELFF
J gene: TRBJ2-1; V gene: TRBV7-2; CDR3 protein: CASSLLGDEQFF